The following is a TCR beta chain sequence with its context. This clone's antigen is unknown. Qualities for individual bases were not recorded, and no much larger clone is one base off. The data were obtained in a study of blood T cell repertoires in COVID-19 (TCRdb year 2020). Broadly, across the study: The collaborator samples originated in the United States, Italy and Spain and spanned the acute and convalescent phases of COVID-19. The prospective study material was composed of cDNA or gDNA derived from T cells, B-cell-depleted T cells, or PBMCs. Deeply sampled blood TCRbeta repertoires from subjects exposed to, actively infected with, or recovered from COVID-19 were included in the dataset. The repertoires were made available in a free public database intended to serve as a resource for research on the immune response to SARS-CoV-2. The samples were drawn from the first 160 participants of the ongoing ImmuneRACE study and from about 1,200 subjects provided by 6 global collaborators. The sample metadata nearly always contained a de-identified subject ID, COVID-19 status, age in years and sex. Where available, HLA class I and class II types were obtained from metadata supplied by the sample provider rather than from assay-based typing. The study at large found these results: Clinical and demographic metadata were provided uncurated, with the amount varying by source and participant.

Each collaborating institution followed its own protocols to collect whole blood in K2EDTA tubes. For TCRbeta analysis, collaborator samples were shipped as frozen whole blood, as isolated PBMCs, or as DNA extracted from either sample type. From V the trimming removes 5 bases and from J it removes 3 bases, while the gene matches leave 1 base of the junction unaccounted for. The germline V gene specifies SGHTA as CDR1 and FQGTGA as CDR2. Including the terminal cysteine and phenylalanine, the CDR3 comprises 14 residues. The read is trimmed to its CDR3 DNA, 42 bases read in frame from base 1. The immunoSEQ Assay, a bias-controlled multiplex PCR, was used to amplify TCRbeta CDR3 regions from genomic DNA. The authors' pipeline ran thus. Nucleated cell counts per sample were estimated from amplification of reference gene primers within the assay. Sequence reads were collapsed and filtered to measure the absolute abundance of every unique TCRbeta CDR3 rearrangement. For each sample, productive Simpson clonality was calculated as the square root of Simpson's diversity index across productive rearrangements. TCRdb took over this immuneACCESS table, retaining in-frame rearrangements with V and J assigned. Such tables are incomplete; in checked studies, under half of the missing clones stem from an unresolved V gene, and the remainder is unexplained. V and J calls and clone size follow that table, whereas D and trimming were derived from the DNA. The sample table holds about 200,000 clones, of which approximately 86% were seen once. The ten largest clones add up to 3% to 3.5% of the sample.

Sequencing was carried out using peripheral blood. The chain couples TRBV7-3 to TRBJ2-5; a stretch of 12 junction bases matches TRBD2. The sequence was obtained from a man aged 55 to 70 with acute or convalescent COVID-19. The nucleotide sequence is TGTGCCAGCAGCCCTAGCGGGGGGGAAGAGACCCAGTACTTC. It translates to CASSPSGGEETQYF.